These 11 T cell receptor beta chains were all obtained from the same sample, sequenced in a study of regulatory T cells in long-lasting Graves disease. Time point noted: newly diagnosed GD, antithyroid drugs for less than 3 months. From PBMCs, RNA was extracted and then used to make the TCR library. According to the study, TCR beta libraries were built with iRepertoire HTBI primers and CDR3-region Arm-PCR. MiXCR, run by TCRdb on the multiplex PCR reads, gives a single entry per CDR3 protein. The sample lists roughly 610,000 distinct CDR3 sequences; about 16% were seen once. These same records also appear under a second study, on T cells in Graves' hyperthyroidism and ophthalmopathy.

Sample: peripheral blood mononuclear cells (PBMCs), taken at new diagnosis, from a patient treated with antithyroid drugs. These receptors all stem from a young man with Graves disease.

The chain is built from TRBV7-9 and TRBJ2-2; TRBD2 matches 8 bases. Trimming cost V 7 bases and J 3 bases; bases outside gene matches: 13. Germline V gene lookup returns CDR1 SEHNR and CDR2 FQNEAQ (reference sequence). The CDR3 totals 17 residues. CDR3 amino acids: CASTSRGGLVDTGELFF. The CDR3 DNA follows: TGTGCCAGCACCTCCCGCGGGGGGCTAGTTGACACCGGGGAGCTGTTTTTT. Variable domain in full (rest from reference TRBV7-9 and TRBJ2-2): DTGVSQNPRHKITKRGQNVTFRCDPISEHNRLYWYRQTLGQGPEFLTYFQNEAQLEKSRLLSDRFSAERPKGSFSTLEIQRTEQGDSAMYLCASTSRGGLVDTGELFFGEGSRLTVL.

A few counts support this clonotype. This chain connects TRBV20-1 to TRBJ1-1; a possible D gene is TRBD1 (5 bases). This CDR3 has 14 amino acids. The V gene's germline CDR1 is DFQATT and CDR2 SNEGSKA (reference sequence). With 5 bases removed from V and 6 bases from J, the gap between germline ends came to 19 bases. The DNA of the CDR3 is TGCAGTGCTCCACTCCCAGGGTTTCAGGCTGAAGCTTTCTTT. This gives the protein CSAPLPGFQAEAFF.

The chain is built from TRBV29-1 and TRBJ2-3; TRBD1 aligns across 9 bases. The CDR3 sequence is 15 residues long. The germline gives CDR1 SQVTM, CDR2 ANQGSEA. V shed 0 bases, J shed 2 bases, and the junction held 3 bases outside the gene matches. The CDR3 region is CSVEEGTGYTDTQYF. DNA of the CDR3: TGCAGCGTTGAAGAAGGGACAGGGTACACAGATACGCAGTATTTT.

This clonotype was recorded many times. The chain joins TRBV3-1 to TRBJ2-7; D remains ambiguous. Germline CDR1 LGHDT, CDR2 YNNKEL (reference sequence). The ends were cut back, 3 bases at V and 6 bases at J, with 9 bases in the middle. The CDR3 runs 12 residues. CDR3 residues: CASSQSSGEQYF. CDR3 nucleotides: TGTGCCAGCAGCCAGAGTAGTGGCGAGCAGTACTTC.

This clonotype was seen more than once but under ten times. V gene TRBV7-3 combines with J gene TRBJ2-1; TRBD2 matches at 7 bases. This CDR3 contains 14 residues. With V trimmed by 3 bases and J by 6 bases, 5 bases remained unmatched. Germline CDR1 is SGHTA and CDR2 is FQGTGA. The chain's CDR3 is CASSFSGKTNEQFF. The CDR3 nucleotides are TGTGCCAGCAGCTTCAGCGGGAAGACCAATGAGCAGTTCTTC.

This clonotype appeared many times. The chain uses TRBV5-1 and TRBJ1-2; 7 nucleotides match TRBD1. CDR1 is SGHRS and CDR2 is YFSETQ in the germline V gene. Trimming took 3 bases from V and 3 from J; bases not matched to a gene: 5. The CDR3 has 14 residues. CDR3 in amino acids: CASSSQGWDYGYTF. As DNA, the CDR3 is TGCGCCAGCAGCTCACAGGGGTGGGACTATGGCTACACCTTC.

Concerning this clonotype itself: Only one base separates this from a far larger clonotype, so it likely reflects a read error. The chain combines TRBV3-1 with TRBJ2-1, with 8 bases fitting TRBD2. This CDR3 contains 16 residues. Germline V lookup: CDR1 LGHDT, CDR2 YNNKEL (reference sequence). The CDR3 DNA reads TGTGCCAGCCGCCTTACGGGAGGGCCGTTCCAGGAGACCCCGTACTTC. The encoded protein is CASRLTGGPFQETPYF.

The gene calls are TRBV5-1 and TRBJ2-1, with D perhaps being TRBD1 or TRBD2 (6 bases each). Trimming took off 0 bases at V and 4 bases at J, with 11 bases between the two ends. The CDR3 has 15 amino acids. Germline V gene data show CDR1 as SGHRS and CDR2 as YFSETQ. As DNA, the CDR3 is TGCGCCAGCAGCTTGGCAGGGGACTGGTACAATGAGCAGTTCTTC. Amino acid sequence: CASSLAGDWYNEQFF.

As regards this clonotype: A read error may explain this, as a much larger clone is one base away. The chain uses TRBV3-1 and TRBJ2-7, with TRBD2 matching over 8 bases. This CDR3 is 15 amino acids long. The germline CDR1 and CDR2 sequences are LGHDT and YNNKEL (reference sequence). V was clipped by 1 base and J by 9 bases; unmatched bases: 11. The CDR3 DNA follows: TGTGCCAGCAGCCAAGTTAACAGCGGGAGCGGAGGGCAGTACTTC. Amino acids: CASSQVNSGSGGQYF.

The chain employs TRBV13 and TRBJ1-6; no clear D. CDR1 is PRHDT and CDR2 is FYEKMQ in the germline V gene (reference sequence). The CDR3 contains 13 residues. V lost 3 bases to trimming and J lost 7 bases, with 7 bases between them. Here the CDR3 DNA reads TGTGCCAGCAGCTTCCAGGAAAATTCACCCCTCCACTTT. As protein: CASSFQENSPLHF.

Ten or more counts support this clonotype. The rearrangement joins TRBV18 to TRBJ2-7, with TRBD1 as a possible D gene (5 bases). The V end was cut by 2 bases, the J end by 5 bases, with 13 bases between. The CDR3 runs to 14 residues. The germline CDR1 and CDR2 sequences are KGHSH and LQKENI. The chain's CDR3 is CASSPGAPGNEQYF. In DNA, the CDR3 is TGTGCCAGCTCACCAGGGGCTCCGGGCAACGAGCAGTACTTC.